Listed below are T cell receptor beta chains from one sample, sequenced in a study of OX40 agonist ivuxolimab in advanced cancers. The table came from immunoSEQ multiplex PCR; TCRdb's copy has only in-frame clones and leaves some out. The repertoire holds 50,000 to 75,000 clones, with roughly 88% as singletons. The input for sequencing was CD4+ or CD8+ T cells sorted from blood, taken in a trial of the OX40 agonist ivuxolimab. All receptors come from an adult with an advanced solid tumor such as melanoma, head and neck, liver or kidney cancer. Both conserved end residues are part of each CDR3. Each record gives: J gene, clone size, V gene, D gene, CDR3 DNA, CDR3 protein. A D gene is named only where the DNA matches it firmly. For some rows the clone size is stated as once, few or many, or as a class when expanded; others skip it.

J: TRBJ2-7; size: -; V: TRBV11-2; D: -; DNA: TGTGCCAGCAGCACGGGACTGACAACCTACGAGCAGTACTTC; CDR3: CASSTGLTTYEQYF
J: TRBJ2-1; size: -; V: TRBV2; D: -; DNA: TGTGCCAGCAGGCGGCTAGGTAGCTCCTACAATGAGCAGTTCTTC; CDR3: CASRRLGSSYNEQFF
J: TRBJ1-2; size: -; V: TRBV6-6; D: -; DNA: TGTGCCAGCAGTTACTACTCCTCTAACTATGGCTACACCTTC; CDR3: CASSYYSSNYGYTF
J: TRBJ2-6; size: -; V: TRBV6-1; D: -; DNA: TGTGCCAGTCAGTACTCTGGGGCCAACGTCCTGACTTTC; CDR3: CASQYSGANVLTF
J: TRBJ2-1; size: -; V: TRBV27; D: TRBD2; DNA: TGTGCCAGCAGGTCTACTAGCGGGAGAGGGTATGAGCAGTTCTTC; CDR3: CASRSTSGRGYEQFF
J: TRBJ2-1; size: -; V: TRBV5-1; D: TRBD2; DNA: TGCGCCAGCAGCTCGATAGGGACTAGCGGGAATGAGCAGTTCTTC; CDR3: CASSSIGTSGNEQFF
J: TRBJ1-1; size: -; V: TRBV6-5; D: -; DNA: TGTGCCAGCAGTTCGGTGGGGGTAGCTTTCTTT; CDR3: CASSSVGVAFF
J: TRBJ2-7; size: -; V: TRBV5-1; D: TRBD2; DNA: TGCGCCAGCAGGTTAGGACTAGCGGAAAGCTCCTACGAGCAGTACTTC; CDR3: CASRLGLAESSYEQYF
J: TRBJ1-3; size: medium-sized; V: TRBV5-1; D: -; DNA: TGCGCCAGCAGCCCCAAGGTGGGCCAAACTGGAAACACCATATATTTT; CDR3: CASSPKVGQTGNTIYF
J: TRBJ1-3; size: -; V: TRBV6-5; D: -; DNA: TGTGCCAGCAGTAAAGTTGACAGCTCTGGAAACACCATATATTTT; CDR3: CASSKVDSSGNTIYF
J: TRBJ1-3; size: once; V: TRBV7-2; D: TRBD1; DNA: TGTGCCAGCAGGCGGACCCAGGGGGCTGGAAACACCATATATTTT; CDR3: CASRRTQGAGNTIYF
J: TRBJ2-1; size: -; V: TRBV20-1; D: TRBD2; DNA: TGCAGTGCGGGATGGACTAGCGAGCAGTTCTTC; CDR3: CSAGWTSEQFF
J: TRBJ2-5; size: -; V: TRBV5-6; D: -; DNA: TGTGCCAGCAGCTTGGTGGGGTGGGGGCCCCAAGAGACCCAGTACTTC; CDR3: CASSLVGWGPQETQYF
J: TRBJ2-5; size: -; V: TRBV27; D: TRBD1; DNA: TGTGCCAGCAGGAGGGACAGCCAAGAGACCCAGTACTTC; CDR3: CASRRDSQETQYF
J: TRBJ2-7; size: -; V: TRBV4-2; D: TRBD1; DNA: TGTGCCAGCAGGCCGACCGGGACAGGGGCCTACGAGCAGTACTTC; CDR3: CASRPTGTGAYEQYF
J: TRBJ2-1; size: -; V: TRBV29-1; D: -; DNA: TGCAGCGCTTCCTTCAATGAGCAGTTCTTC; CDR3: CSASFNEQFF
J: TRBJ2-5; size: -; V: TRBV4-1; D: TRBD1; DNA: TGCGCCAGCAGCCAACCGGGACAGGGGAAAGAGACCCAGTACTTC; CDR3: CASSQPGQGKETQYF
J: TRBJ1-2; size: -; V: TRBV11-2; D: -; DNA: TGTGCCAGCAGCTTATCTCGAGAGGGCTACACCTTC; CDR3: CASSLSREGYTF
J: TRBJ1-2; size: -; V: TRBV18; D: TRBD1; DNA: TGTGCCAGCTCACCGGACAGGGGAGTGAATGGCTACACCTTC; CDR3: CASSPDRGVNGYTF
J: TRBJ1-2; size: -; V: TRBV19; D: TRBD1; DNA: TGTGCCAGCCTCCGAGGGACAGGGGCGCTCGGCTACACCTTC; CDR3: CASLRGTGALGYTF
J: TRBJ2-5; size: once; V: TRBV5-1; D: TRBD1; DNA: TGCGCCAGCAGCTTAGACAGGGGCCAAGAGACCCAGTACTTC; CDR3: CASSLDRGQETQYF
J: TRBJ2-5; size: -; V: TRBV19; D: TRBD2; DNA: TGTGCCAGTACGGGACTAGCGGGAGAGGGGCAAGAGACCCAGTACTTC; CDR3: CASTGLAGEGQETQYF
J: TRBJ1-1; size: few; V: TRBV11-3; D: -; DNA: TGTGCCAGCAGCCCGTCAGGGATGAACACTGAAGCTTTCTTT; CDR3: CASSPSGMNTEAFF
J: TRBJ2-5; size: -; V: TRBV5-1; D: TRBD2; DNA: TGCGCCAGCAGCTTCCCCAATCAAGCGGGAGGGGGAGAGACCCAGTACTTC; CDR3: CASSFPNQAGGGETQYF
J: TRBJ1-6; size: -; V: TRBV7-2; D: -; DNA: TGTGCCAGCAGCTTCTCGGCCAGGGGAGGTTCACCCCTCCACTTT; CDR3: CASSFSARGGSPLHF
J: TRBJ2-5; size: -; V: TRBV11-2; D: -; DNA: TGTGCCAGCAGCAGGTTGGGGGTTGGAGAGACCCAGTACTTC; CDR3: CASSRLGVGETQYF
J: TRBJ1-4; size: few; V: TRBV5-1; D: -; DNA: TGCGCCAGCAGCTCCACCCTCTCATATAATGAAAAACTGTTTTTT; CDR3: CASSSTLSYNEKLFF
J: TRBJ2-4; size: -; V: TRBV5-1; D: -; DNA: TGCGCCAGCAGCTTAAGCAGGGAAAACATTCAGTACTTC; CDR3: CASSLSRENIQYF
J: TRBJ2-3; size: -; V: TRBV5-1; D: TRBD2; DNA: TGCGCCAGCGGGAGGGAAGGGAGAGATACGCAGTATTTT; CDR3: CASGREGRDTQYF
J: TRBJ2-7; size: -; V: TRBV6-6; D: -; DNA: TGTGCCAGCAGAGGCACGGGATATGAGCAGTACTTC; CDR3: CASRGTGYEQYF
J: TRBJ2-1; size: -; V: TRBV18; D: -; DNA: TGTGCCAGCTCACCAGGGAGGAATGAGCAGTTCTTC; CDR3: CASSPGRNEQFF
J: TRBJ2-7; size: -; V: TRBV6-1; D: -; DNA: TGTGCCAGCAGTGAAGCGGGTCTGGGGAACTACGAGCAGTACTTC; CDR3: CASSEAGLGNYEQYF
J: TRBJ2-1; size: -; V: TRBV7-3; D: -; DNA: TGTGCCAGCAGCCTCAGGCCGCTAGCGAATAACTACAATGAGCAGTTCTTC; CDR3: CASSLRPLANNYNEQFF
J: TRBJ1-4; size: -; V: TRBV5-1; D: TRBD1; DNA: TGCGCCAGCAGCTTGAGCGGGACAGAAAATGAAAAACTGTTTTTT; CDR3: CASSLSGTENEKLFF
J: TRBJ1-4; size: -; V: TRBV9; D: -; DNA: TGTGCCAGCAGCCCGACACCAACTAATGAAAAACTGTTTTTT; CDR3: CASSPTPTNEKLFF
J: TRBJ1-6; size: -; V: TRBV6-5; D: -; DNA: TGTGCCAGCAAGGAACGGCAGAATAATTCACCCCTCCACTTT; CDR3: CASKERQNNSPLHF
J: TRBJ1-1; size: once; V: TRBV7-3; D: -; DNA: TGTGCCAGCAGCTCCTCAGGGCAAACTGAAGCTTTCTTT; CDR3: CASSSSGQTEAFF
J: TRBJ2-1; size: -; V: TRBV25-1; D: TRBD1; DNA: TGTGCCAGCGGGAGACCGGGACAGGGCTACAATGAGCAGTTCTTC; CDR3: CASGRPGQGYNEQFF
J: TRBJ2-1; size: -; V: TRBV2; D: -; DNA: TGTGCCAGCAGTGGTAGCGTGGACAATGAGCAGTTCTTC; CDR3: CASSGSVDNEQFF
J: TRBJ2-7; size: once; V: TRBV25-1; D: -; DNA: TGTGCCAGCAGTTTCGACTACGAGCAGTACTTC; CDR3: CASSFDYEQYF
J: TRBJ2-5; size: -; V: TRBV5-4; D: TRBD2; DNA: TGTGCCAGCAGCCGGGGACTAGCGGGGGTCCAAGAGACCCAGTACTTC; CDR3: CASSRGLAGVQETQYF
J: TRBJ1-1; size: few; V: TRBV21-1; D: -; DNA: TGTGCCAGCAGCAAGAGGACAGAGAACACTGAAGCTTTCTTT; CDR3: CASSKRTENTEAFF
J: TRBJ2-1; size: once; V: TRBV11-2; D: -; DNA: TGTGCCAGCAGCTTAGGGGAAGTCAATGAGCAGTTCTTC; CDR3: CASSLGEVNEQFF
J: TRBJ1-1; size: -; V: TRBV27; D: -; DNA: TGTGCCAGCAGTTTATCGAACGGAATGAACACTGAAGCTTTCTTT; CDR3: CASSLSNGMNTEAFF
J: TRBJ1-3; size: -; V: TRBV9; D: -; DNA: TGTGCCAGCAGCGTAGCTACCCCCGGGAGAAACACCATATATTTT; CDR3: CASSVATPGRNTIYF
J: TRBJ2-5; size: -; V: TRBV18; D: TRBD2; DNA: TGTGCCAGCTCACCCCTGGGGGGGGAAGAGACCCAGTACTTC; CDR3: CASSPLGGEETQYF
J: TRBJ2-7; size: -; V: TRBV6-1; D: -; DNA: TGTGCCAGCGTACAATCAGGGTCCTACGAGCAGTACTTC; CDR3: CASVQSGSYEQYF
J: TRBJ2-1; size: -; V: TRBV19; D: TRBD2; DNA: TGTGCCAGTAGTCGACTAGCGGGGCAAAATGAGCAGTTCTTC; CDR3: CASSRLAGQNEQFF
J: TRBJ2-7; size: -; V: TRBV5-1; D: TRBD2; DNA: TGCGCCAGCAGCTTGGGGGCTAGCGGGATCAACGAGCAGTACTTC; CDR3: CASSLGASGINEQYF
J: TRBJ2-5; size: -; V: TRBV7-2; D: -; DNA: TGTGCCAGCAGCTTAGTTGCAGCACGACGGGGGACCCAGTACTTC; CDR3: CASSLVAARRGTQYF
J: TRBJ2-5; size: -; V: TRBV7-6; D: -; DNA: TGTGCCAGCAGCTTAGAAATGACCCAGTACTTC; CDR3: CASSLEMTQYF
J: TRBJ1-1; size: few; V: TRBV19; D: -; DNA: TGTGCCAGTAGGGTAATGGGGTCAACTGAAGCTTTCTTT; CDR3: CASRVMGSTEAFF
J: TRBJ2-1; size: -; V: TRBV5-1; D: TRBD2; DNA: TGCGCCAGCAGCTTGGAGCCTAGCGGGAGGTATGAGCAGTTCTTC; CDR3: CASSLEPSGRYEQFF
J: TRBJ2-1; size: -; V: TRBV29-1; D: -; DNA: TGCAGCGCGGCCCGGTACAATGAGCAGTTCTTC; CDR3: CSAARYNEQFF